These T cell receptor beta chains were read from a single sample in a study of beta chain features in type 1 diabetes. Sequencing was performed with immunoSEQ multiplex PCR; in TCRdb, only in-frame clones are kept and a portion is missing. The sample yields some 360,000 clones, around 20% seen once. Sequencing was done on a sample of naive CD4+ T cells from blood. These receptors all come from a woman in her late teens or twenties in good health. CDR3s include the opening cysteine and the closing phenylalanine or tryptophan. A D gene is named only where the DNA matches it firmly. Some rows have no size entry. The others give once, few or many, or a class for an expanded clone.

D gene	J gene	V gene	clone size	CDR3 protein	CDR3 DNA
TRBD1	TRBJ1-5	TRBV19	.	CASTDRVNQPQHF	TGTGCCAGTACCGACAGGGTCAATCAGCCCCAGCATTTT
TRBD1	TRBJ2-7	TRBV29-1	few	CSVAGTGGYEQYF	TGCAGCGTTGCCGGGACAGGGGGCTACGAGCAGTACTTC
.	TRBJ2-3	TRBV10-2	.	CASSEVDIGTDTQYF	TGCGCCAGCAGTGAGGTTGACATAGGCACAGATACGCAGTATTTT
TRBD1	TRBJ1-5	TRBV30	.	CAWSVRTGGLTQHF	TGTGCCTGGAGTGTCCGGACAGGGGGCTTAACCCAGCATTTT
.	TRBJ2-6	TRBV6-5	.	CASSYSPGSGANVLTF	TGTGCCAGCAGTTACTCTCCAGGGTCAGGGGCCAACGTCCTGACTTTC
.	TRBJ1-1	TRBV4-1	few	CASSQGGGKLRNTEAFF	TGCGCCAGCAGCCAAGGGGGGGGTAAGTTAAGGAACACTGAAGCTTTCTTT
.	TRBJ1-1	TRBV29-1	.	CSVITWTANTEAFF	TGCAGCGTTATAACTTGGACAGCGAACACTGAAGCTTTCTTT
.	TRBJ1-1	TRBV7-9	.	CASSDDWRNTEAFF	TGTGCCAGCAGCGACGACTGGAGGAACACTGAAGCTTTCTTT
.	TRBJ1-2	TRBV7-8	few	CASSLGLKSYTF	TGTGCCAGCAGCTTGGGACTGAAGAGCTACACCTTC
TRBD1	TRBJ2-5	TRBV19	.	CASSIDRTGGHGLEETQYF	TGTGCCAGTAGTATAGATCGCACAGGGGGCCACGGCCTCGAGGAGACCCAGTACTTC
TRBD2	TRBJ2-1	TRBV14	few	CASSQGSLAGVEQFF	TGTGCCAGCAGCCAAGGAAGCCTAGCGGGGGTTGAGCAGTTCTTC
TRBD2	TRBJ2-2	TRBV29-1	.	CSVNGLAGGSDTGELFF	TGCAGCGTGAACGGACTAGCGGGAGGATCTGACACCGGGGAGCTGTTTTTT